Below, 8 T cell receptor beta chains from the same sample are listed, as sequenced in a study of CD8 T cells in ankylosing spondylitis. Each CDR3 protein gets one entry after TCRdb re-called the 5' RACE reads with MiXCR. The sample lists 650,000 to 800,000 distinct CDR3 sequences, around a fifth seen once, with under 20% in the top ten. Study results and caveats: Eight or nine highly homologous variants made up a TCR beta motif that seemed to typify ankylosing spondylitis blood.

These receptors are not linked to any known antigen. Sequenced material: blood, either unsorted or a sorted T cell fraction (not recorded which). Receptor source: a male donor with ankylosing spondylitis.

This clonotype has at least ten counts. This chain connects TRBV12-3 or TRBV12-4 to TRBJ2-5; 8 bases fit TRBD2. The CDR3 is 15 residues long. J was trimmed by 3 bases and V by 7 bases; bases with no gene match: 10. The CDR3 sequence: CASTGLAGPKETQYF. Written as DNA, the CDR3 is TGTGCCAGCACCGGACTAGCTGGGCCCAAAGAGACCCAGTACTTC.

This clonotype appeared a few times. The rearrangement joins TRBV7-9 to TRBJ2-7; 9 bases line up with TRBD1. The CDR3 loop spans 15 amino acids. Per the germline V gene, CDR1 is SEHNR and CDR2 is FQNEAQ (reference sequence). The V gene end was trimmed by 4 bases and the J gene end by 0 bases; junction bases not matched to a gene: 4. As DNA, the CDR3 is TGTGCCAGCAGCTCCACAGGGGGCCTCTCCTACGAGCAGTACTTC. This encodes CASSSTGGLSYEQYF.

The chain recombines TRBV2 with TRBJ1-1; 7 bases are a match to TRBD1. The length of the CDR3 is 12 residues. The ends lost 8 bases at V and 4 bases at J; junction bases unmatched: 4. Germline loops: CDR1 SNHLY, CDR2 FYNNEI. CDR3 coding DNA: TGTGCCAGCGACAGGGTGCGCACTGAAGCTTTCTTT. Residues: CASDRVRTEAFF.

The chain couples TRBV12-3 or TRBV12-4 to TRBJ1-1; possibly TRBD1 for D (5 bases). Deletions cut 3 bases from V and 1 base from J, with 12 bases between. The CDR3 extends over 15 amino acids. The CDR3: CASSFDRGKNTEAFF. The CDR3 bases are TGTGCCAGCAGTTTTGATAGGGGAAAGAACACTGAAGCTTTCTTT.

The rearrangement uses TRBV20-1 and TRBJ2-3; 10 nucleotides line up with TRBD2. The germline V gene has CDR1 DFQATT and CDR2 SNEGSKA (reference sequence). The V and J ends lost 1 base and 6 bases, in that order; junction bases with no gene match: 13. This CDR3 comprises 17 residues. The CDR3 sequence is CSARVGPSGSYSDTQYF. CDR3 nucleotides: TGCAGTGCTAGAGTAGGCCCTAGCGGGAGCTACTCGGATACGCAGTATTTT.

V usage is TRBV12-3 or TRBV12-4 and J usage is TRBJ2-1; D is ambiguous. Trimming cost V 4 bases and J 0 bases, with 7 bases left between them. This CDR3 region has 14 residues. Here the CDR3 DNA reads TGTGCCAGCAGTTCCAGACCCTCCTACAATGAGCAGTTCTTC. Protein product: CASSSRPSYNEQFF.

A few counts support this clonotype. The chain uses TRBV12-3 or TRBV12-4 and TRBJ2-3; the match to TRBD2 covers 9 bases. With V trimmed by 6 bases and J by 0 bases, 7 bases remained unmatched. The CDR3 has 16 amino acids. CDR3 DNA: TGTGCCAGCAGCCATTCGGCGGGGGGGAGCACAGATACGCAGTATTTT. It specifies CASSHSAGGSTDTQYF.

This clonotype came up a few times. The V and J genes are TRBV5-1 and TRBJ2-5, with D tentatively TRBD2 (5 bases). V was clipped by 5 bases and J by 4 bases, with 18 bases between them. The CDR3 runs to 15 residues. Per the germline V gene, CDR1 is SGHRS and CDR2 is YFSETQ. The CDR3 sequence: CASRVITRPTETQYF. The CDR3 DNA reads as TGCGCCAGCAGGGTAATTACTAGGCCTACAGAGACCCAGTACTTC.